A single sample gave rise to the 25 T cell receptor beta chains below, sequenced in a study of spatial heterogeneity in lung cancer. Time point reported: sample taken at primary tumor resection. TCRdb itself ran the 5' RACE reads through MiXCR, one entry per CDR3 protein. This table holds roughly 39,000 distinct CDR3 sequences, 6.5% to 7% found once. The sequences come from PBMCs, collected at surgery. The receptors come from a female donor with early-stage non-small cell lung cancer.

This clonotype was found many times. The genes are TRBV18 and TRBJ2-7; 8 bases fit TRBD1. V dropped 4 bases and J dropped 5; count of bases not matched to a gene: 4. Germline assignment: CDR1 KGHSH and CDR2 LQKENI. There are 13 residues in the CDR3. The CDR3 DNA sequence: TGTGCCAGCTCACTTGGACAGGGCAACGAGCAGTACTTC. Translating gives CASSLGQGNEQYF.

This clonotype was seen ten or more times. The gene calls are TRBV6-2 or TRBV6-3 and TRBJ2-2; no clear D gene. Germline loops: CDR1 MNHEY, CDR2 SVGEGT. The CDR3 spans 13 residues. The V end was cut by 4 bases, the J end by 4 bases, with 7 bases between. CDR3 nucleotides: TGTGCCAGCAGTTGGGCCGGCACCGGGGAGCTGTTTTTT. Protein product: CASSWAGTGELFF.

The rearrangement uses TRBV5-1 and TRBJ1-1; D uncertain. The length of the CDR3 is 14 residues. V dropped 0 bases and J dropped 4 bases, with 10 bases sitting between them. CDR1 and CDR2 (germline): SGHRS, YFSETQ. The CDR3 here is CASSLGVAFTEAFF. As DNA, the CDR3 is TGCGCCAGCAGCTTGGGGGTGGCTTTCACTGAAGCTTTCTTT.

The CDR3 loop reads CAISERLGEQYF. The CDR3 nucleotides are TGTGCCATCAGTGAAAGGTTAGGCGAGCAGTACTTC. The chain uses TRBV10-3 and TRBJ2-7; D uncertain. The CDR3 runs to 12 residues. In germline, CDR1 is ENHRY, CDR2 SYGVKD. Trimming took 3 bases from V and 6 from J, leaving 9 bases between them.

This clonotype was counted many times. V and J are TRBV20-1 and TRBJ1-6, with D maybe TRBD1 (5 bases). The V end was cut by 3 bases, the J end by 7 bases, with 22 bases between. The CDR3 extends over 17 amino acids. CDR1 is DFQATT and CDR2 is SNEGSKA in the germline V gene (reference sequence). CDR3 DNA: TGCAGTGCTAGGCTGGCAGGGCAGGGACGGGGAAATTCACCCCTCCACTTT. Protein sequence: CSARLAGQGRGNSPLHF.

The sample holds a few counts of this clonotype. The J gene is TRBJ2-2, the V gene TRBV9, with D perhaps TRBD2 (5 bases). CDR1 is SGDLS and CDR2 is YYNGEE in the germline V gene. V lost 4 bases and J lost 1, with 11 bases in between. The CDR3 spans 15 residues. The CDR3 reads CASSKGLGNTGELFF. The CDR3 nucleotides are TGTGCCAGCAGCAAAGGACTGGGGAACACCGGGGAGCTGTTTTTT.

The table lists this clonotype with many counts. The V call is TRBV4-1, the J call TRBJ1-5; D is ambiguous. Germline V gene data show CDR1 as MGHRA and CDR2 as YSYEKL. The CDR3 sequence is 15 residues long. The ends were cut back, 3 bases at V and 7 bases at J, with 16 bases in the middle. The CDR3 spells CASSHRTAPRQPQHF. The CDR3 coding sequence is TGCGCCAGCAGCCACCGGACGGCCCCACGGCAGCCCCAGCATTTT.

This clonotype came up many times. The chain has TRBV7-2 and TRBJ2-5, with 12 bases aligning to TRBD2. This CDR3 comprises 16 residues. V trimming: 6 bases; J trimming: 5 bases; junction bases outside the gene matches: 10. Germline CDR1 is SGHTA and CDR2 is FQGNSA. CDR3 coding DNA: TGTGCCAGCAGAACGACTAGCGGGGGCCGGGGGGAGACCCAGTACTTC. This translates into CASRTTSGGRGETQYF.

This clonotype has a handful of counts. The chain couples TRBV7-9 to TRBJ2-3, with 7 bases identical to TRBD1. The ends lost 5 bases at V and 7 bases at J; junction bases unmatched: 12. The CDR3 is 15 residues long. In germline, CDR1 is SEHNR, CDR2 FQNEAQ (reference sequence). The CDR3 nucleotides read TGTGCCAGCAGCCTAGGGGACAGCACCCCCTATACGCAGTATTTT. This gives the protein CASSLGDSTPYTQYF.

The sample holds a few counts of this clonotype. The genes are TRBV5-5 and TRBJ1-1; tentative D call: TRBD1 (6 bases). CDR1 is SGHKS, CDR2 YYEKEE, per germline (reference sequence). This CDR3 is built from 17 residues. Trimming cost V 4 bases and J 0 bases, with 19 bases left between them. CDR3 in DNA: TGTGCCAGCAGCCGAAATCCGGGACAAAGGCTGAACACTGAAGCTTTCTTT. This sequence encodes CASSRNPGQRLNTEAFF. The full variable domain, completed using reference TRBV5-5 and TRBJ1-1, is DAGVTQSPTHLIKTRGQQVTLRCSPISGHKSVSWYQQVLGQGPQFIFQYYEKEERGRGNFPDRFSARQFPNYSSELNVNALLLGDSALYLCASSRNPGQRLNTEAFFGQGTRLTVV.

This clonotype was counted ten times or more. The CDR3, as DNA: TGTGCCAGCTCACCCCGGACTAGCGGGGGGTATTTT. Its translation is CASSPRTSGGYF. The chain uses TRBV18 and TRBJ2-3; 13 bases are shared with TRBD2. CDR1 and CDR2 from the germline V gene are KGHSH and LQKENI. The junction had 2 bases not matched to a gene; V was cut back by 3 bases and J by 14 bases. The CDR3 length is 12 residues.

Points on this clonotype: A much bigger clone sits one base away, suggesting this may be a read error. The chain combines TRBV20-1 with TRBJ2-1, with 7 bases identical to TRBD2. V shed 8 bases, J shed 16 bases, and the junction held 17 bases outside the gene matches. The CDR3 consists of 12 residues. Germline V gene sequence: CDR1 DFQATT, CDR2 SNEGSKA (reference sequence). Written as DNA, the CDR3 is TGCAGTACCAGACCTTCGGGGGGTCGTCAATTCTTC. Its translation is CSTRPSGGRQFF.

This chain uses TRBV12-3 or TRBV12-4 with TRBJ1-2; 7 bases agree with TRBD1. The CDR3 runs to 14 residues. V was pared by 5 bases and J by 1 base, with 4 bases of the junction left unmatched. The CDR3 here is CASSVRQGNYGYTF. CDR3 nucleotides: TGTGCCAGCAGTGTCCGACAGGGTAACTATGGCTACACCTTC.

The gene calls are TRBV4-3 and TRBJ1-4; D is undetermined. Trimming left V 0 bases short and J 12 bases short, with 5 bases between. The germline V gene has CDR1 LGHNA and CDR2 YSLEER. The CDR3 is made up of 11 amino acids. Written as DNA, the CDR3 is TGCGCCAGCAGCCAAGACGGGGAACTGTTTTTT. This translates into CASSQDGELFF.

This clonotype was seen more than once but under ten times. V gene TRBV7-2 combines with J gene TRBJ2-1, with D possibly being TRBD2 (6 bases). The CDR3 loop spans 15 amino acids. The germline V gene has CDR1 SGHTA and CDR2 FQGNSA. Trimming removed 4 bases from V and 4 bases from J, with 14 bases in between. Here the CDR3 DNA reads TGTGCCAGCAGCTACGGGGGAAACTCATACAATGAGCAGTTCTTC. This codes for CASSYGGNSYNEQFF.

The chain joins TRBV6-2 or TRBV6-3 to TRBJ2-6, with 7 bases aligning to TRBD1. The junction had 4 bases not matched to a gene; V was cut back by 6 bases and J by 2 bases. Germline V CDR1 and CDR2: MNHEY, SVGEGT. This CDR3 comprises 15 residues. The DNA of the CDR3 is TGTGCCAGCAGCCCCAGGGGGACTGGGGCCAACGTCCTGACTTTC. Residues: CASSPRGTGANVLTF.

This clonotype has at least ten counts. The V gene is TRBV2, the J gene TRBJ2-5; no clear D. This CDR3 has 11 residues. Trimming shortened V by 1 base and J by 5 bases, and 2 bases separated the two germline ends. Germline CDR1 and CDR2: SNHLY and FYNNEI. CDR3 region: CASSEEETQYF. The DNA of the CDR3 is TGTGCCAGCAGTGAAGAGGAGACCCAGTACTTC.

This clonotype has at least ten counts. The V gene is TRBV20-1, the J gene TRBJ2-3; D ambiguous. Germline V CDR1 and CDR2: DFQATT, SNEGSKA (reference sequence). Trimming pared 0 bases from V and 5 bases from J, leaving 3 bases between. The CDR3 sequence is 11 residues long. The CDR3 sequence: CSARDKDTQYF. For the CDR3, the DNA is TGCAGTGCTAGAGATAAAGATACGCAGTATTTT.

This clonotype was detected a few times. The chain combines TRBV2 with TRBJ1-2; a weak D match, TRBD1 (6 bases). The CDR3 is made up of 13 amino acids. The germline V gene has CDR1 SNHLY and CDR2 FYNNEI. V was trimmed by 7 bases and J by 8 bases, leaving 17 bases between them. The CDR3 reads CASIGQSSFGYTF. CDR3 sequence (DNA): TGTGCCAGCATCGGACAGTCCTCGTTCGGCTACACCTTC.

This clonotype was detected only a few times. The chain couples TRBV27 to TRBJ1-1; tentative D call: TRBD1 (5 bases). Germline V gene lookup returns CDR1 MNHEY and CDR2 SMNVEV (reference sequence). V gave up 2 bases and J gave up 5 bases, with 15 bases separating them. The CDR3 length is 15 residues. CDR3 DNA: TGTGCCAGCAGTTTAAATAGGGGATCCGGGACTGAAGCTTTCTTT. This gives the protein CASSLNRGSGTEAFF.

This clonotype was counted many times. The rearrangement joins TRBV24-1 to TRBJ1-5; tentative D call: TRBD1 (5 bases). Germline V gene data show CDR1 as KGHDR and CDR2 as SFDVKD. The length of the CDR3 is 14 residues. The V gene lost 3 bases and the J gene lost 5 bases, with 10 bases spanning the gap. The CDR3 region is CATSDGQGDQPQHF. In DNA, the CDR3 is TGTGCCACCAGTGATGGGCAGGGCGATCAGCCCCAGCATTTT.

The CDR3 nucleotides are TGCGCCAGCAGCTTGGGGGGGCCCAATCAGCCCCAGCATTTT. Its protein product is CASSLGGPNQPQHF. The chain is built from TRBV5-1 and TRBJ1-5, with a possible D match to TRBD1 (6 bases). This CDR3 is built from 14 residues. CDR1 is SGHRS and CDR2 is YFSETQ in the germline V gene. Trimming removed 0 bases at V and 3 bases at J, with 7 bases between.

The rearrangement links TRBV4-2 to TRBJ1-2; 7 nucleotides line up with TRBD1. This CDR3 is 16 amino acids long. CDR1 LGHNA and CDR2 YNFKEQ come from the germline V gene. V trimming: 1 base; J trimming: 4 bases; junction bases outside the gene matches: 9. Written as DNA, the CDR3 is TGTGCCAGCAGCCAAGGCCAAGGGACAGCGATCTATGGCTACACCTTC. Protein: CASSQGQGTAIYGYTF.

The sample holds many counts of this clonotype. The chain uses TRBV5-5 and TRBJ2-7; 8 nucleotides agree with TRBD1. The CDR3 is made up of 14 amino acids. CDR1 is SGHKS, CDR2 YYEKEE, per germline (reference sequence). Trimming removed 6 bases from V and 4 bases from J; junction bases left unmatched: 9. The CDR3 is CASTRQGFGYEQYF. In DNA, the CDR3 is TGTGCCAGCACCCGACAGGGGTTCGGGTACGAGCAGTACTTC. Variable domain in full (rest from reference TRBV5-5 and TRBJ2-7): DAGVTQSPTHLIKTRGQQVTLRCSPISGHKSVSWYQQVLGQGPQFIFQYYEKEERGRGNFPDRFSARQFPNYSSELNVNALLLGDSALYLCASTRQGFGYEQYFGPGTRLTVT.

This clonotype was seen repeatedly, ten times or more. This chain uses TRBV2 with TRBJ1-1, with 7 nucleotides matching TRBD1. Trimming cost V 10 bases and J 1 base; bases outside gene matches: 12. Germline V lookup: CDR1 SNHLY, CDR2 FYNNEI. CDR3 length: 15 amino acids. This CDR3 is CATSPQGPRNTEAFF. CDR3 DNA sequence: TGTGCCACCTCCCCACAGGGGCCACGGAACACTGAAGCTTTCTTT.